These T cell receptor beta chains were read from a single sample in a study of OX40 agonist ivuxolimab in advanced cancers. Assay used: immunoSEQ multiplex PCR; TCRdb lists only in-frame clones, some missing. The sample lists tens of thousands of clones, roughly 80% occurring once. The sample was CD4+ or CD8+ T cells sorted from blood, taken in a trial of the OX40 agonist ivuxolimab. These receptors were obtained from an adult with an advanced solid tumor such as melanoma, head and neck, liver or kidney cancer. Both conserved end residues are part of each CDR3. D genes are given only for firm matches. Rows give clone size only sometimes, using once, few, many, or a class for an expanded clone.

d_call: TRBD2; v_call: TRBV4-1; j_call: TRBJ2-1; clone_size: -; cdr3_aa: CASSQDVAGAVDKTNEQFF; cdr3_nt: TGCGCCAGCAGCCAAGATGTAGCGGGGGCCGTTGACAAAACCAATGAGCAGTTCTTC
d_call: -; v_call: TRBV5-1; j_call: TRBJ2-7; clone_size: -; cdr3_aa: CASSLTSGSSYEQYF; cdr3_nt: TGCGCCAGCAGCTTAACTAGTGGTAGCTCCTACGAGCAGTACTTC
d_call: -; v_call: TRBV19; j_call: TRBJ2-3; clone_size: -; cdr3_aa: CASSINGRGTDTQYF; cdr3_nt: TGTGCCAGTAGTATTAACGGCAGGGGTACAGATACGCAGTATTTT
d_call: TRBD1; v_call: TRBV28; j_call: TRBJ1-1; clone_size: -; cdr3_aa: CASTETGVNTEAFF; cdr3_nt: TGTGCCAGCACCGAGACAGGGGTGAACACTGAAGCTTTCTTT
d_call: -; v_call: TRBV5-1; j_call: TRBJ2-1; clone_size: -; cdr3_aa: CASSLVALTNEQFF; cdr3_nt: TGCGCCAGCAGCTTGGTCGCTCTTACAAATGAGCAGTTCTTC
d_call: -; v_call: TRBV4-1; j_call: TRBJ2-5; clone_size: -; cdr3_aa: CASSQDEATQYF; cdr3_nt: TGCGCCAGCAGCCAAGACGAAGCAACCCAGTACTTC
d_call: TRBD1; v_call: TRBV6-6; j_call: TRBJ2-3; clone_size: -; cdr3_aa: CASSNQQGFNTDTQYF; cdr3_nt: TGTGCCAGCAGTAATCAACAGGGGTTTAATACAGATACGCAGTATTTT
d_call: -; v_call: TRBV6-6; j_call: TRBJ1-2; clone_size: -; cdr3_aa: CASSPRSQQDGYTF; cdr3_nt: TGTGCCAGCAGTCCCCGAAGCCAGCAGGATGGCTACACCTTC
d_call: -; v_call: TRBV5-5; j_call: TRBJ2-3; clone_size: -; cdr3_aa: CASSWGAGADTQYF; cdr3_nt: TGTGCCAGCAGCTGGGGGGCAGGTGCAGATACGCAGTATTTT
d_call: -; v_call: TRBV15; j_call: TRBJ2-2; clone_size: -; cdr3_aa: CATSRTLTNTGELFF; cdr3_nt: TGTGCCACCAGCAGGACATTGACTAACACCGGGGAGCTGTTTTTT
d_call: -; v_call: TRBV6-5; j_call: TRBJ1-6; clone_size: once; cdr3_aa: CASSYSGRQNSPLHF; cdr3_nt: TGTGCCAGCAGTTACTCCGGCAGGCAAAACTCACCCCTCCACTTT
d_call: -; v_call: TRBV6-5; j_call: TRBJ2-2; clone_size: -; cdr3_aa: CASSYTNPSTGELFF; cdr3_nt: TGTGCCAGCAGCTACACAAACCCCTCCACCGGGGAGCTGTTTTTT
d_call: -; v_call: TRBV7-9; j_call: TRBJ1-1; clone_size: -; cdr3_aa: CASSLGTPRGTEAFF; cdr3_nt: TGTGCCAGCAGCTTAGGGACACCTCGGGGCACTGAAGCTTTCTTT
d_call: -; v_call: TRBV18; j_call: TRBJ1-3; clone_size: -; cdr3_aa: CASSLTGGMERSGNTIYF; cdr3_nt: TGTGCCAGCTCGCTCACGGGTGGGATGGAGCGCTCTGGAAACACCATATATTTT
d_call: -; v_call: TRBV27; j_call: TRBJ2-3; clone_size: -; cdr3_aa: CASAPSTANTDTQYF; cdr3_nt: TGTGCCAGCGCCCCCTCGACAGCGAACACAGATACGCAGTATTTT
d_call: -; v_call: TRBV14; j_call: TRBJ1-2; clone_size: -; cdr3_aa: CASSQDPTYGYTF; cdr3_nt: TGTGCCAGCAGCCAAGATCCAACCTATGGCTACACCTTC
d_call: TRBD2; v_call: TRBV5-1; j_call: TRBJ2-5; clone_size: once; cdr3_aa: CASGKNSGEETQYF; cdr3_nt: TGCGCCAGCGGGAAAAATAGCGGGGAAGAGACCCAGTACTTC